The TCR beta chain under discussion was sequenced for a study of T cells in Graves' hyperthyroidism and ophthalmopathy. RNA transcripts gave rise to amplified TCR beta CDR3 regions. The HTBI primer set served for first-round RT-PCR of the TCR CDR3. From the multiplex PCR reads, TCRdb called clonotypes with MiXCR, one entry per CDR3 protein. The sample holds over 650,000 distinct CDR3 sequences, 15% to 20% seen once. V dropped 4 bases and J dropped 5; count of bases not matched to a gene: 10. The CDR3 spans 16 residues. The germline V gene has CDR1 KGHDR and CDR2 SFDVKD. J is TRBJ2-5 and V is TRBV24-1, with 9 bases aligning to TRBD1. Sequences were obtained from blood. The source of this sequence is a man aged 18 to 29 with Graves' hyperthyroidism. CDR3 bases: TGTGCCACCAGTGACGCCGGGACAGGGAACGAGGAGACCCAGTACTTC. Translating gives CATSDAGTGNEETQYF.